These T cell receptor beta chains were read from a single sample in a study of blood T cell repertoires in COVID-19. The table came from immunoSEQ multiplex PCR; TCRdb's copy has only in-frame clones and leaves some out. The data contain approximately 15,000 clones, around 80% of them singletons. Sequenced: peripheral blood. The receptors were gathered from a woman in her fifties or sixties with active or convalescent COVID-19. CDR3s include the opening cysteine and the closing phenylalanine or tryptophan. Fields, in order: clone size, D gene, J gene, V gene, CDR3 protein, CDR3 DNA. The D gene is left open where the match is weak. Clone size is shown for a subset of rows, as once, few, many or a class of expanded clone.

clone size: NA; D gene: NA; J gene: TRBJ2-7; V gene: TRBV10-3; CDR3 protein: CALATGSEQYF; CDR3 DNA: TGTGCCTTAGCCACAGGGAGCGAGCAGTACTTC
clone size: NA; D gene: TRBD1; J gene: TRBJ1-2; V gene: TRBV9; CDR3 protein: CASSATRTGLGYGYTF; CDR3 DNA: TGTGCCAGCAGCGCCACCCGGACAGGCCTAGGCTATGGCTACACCTTC
clone size: NA; D gene: NA; J gene: TRBJ2-2; V gene: TRBV4-1; CDR3 protein: CASSQDFGELFF; CDR3 DNA: TGCGCCAGCAGCCAAGACTTCGGGGAGCTGTTTTTT
clone size: NA; D gene: NA; J gene: TRBJ2-3; V gene: TRBV24-1; CDR3 protein: CATSLGAGSTDTQYF; CDR3 DNA: TGTGCCACCAGCCTAGGGGCGGGGAGCACAGATACGCAGTATTTT
clone size: few; D gene: NA; J gene: TRBJ2-2; V gene: TRBV19; CDR3 protein: CASRGPGSNTGELFF; CDR3 DNA: TGTGCCAGTAGGGGGCCGGGTTCCAACACCGGGGAGCTGTTTTTT
clone size: NA; D gene: NA; J gene: TRBJ2-7; V gene: TRBV6-5; CDR3 protein: CASSYSVYVEQYF; CDR3 DNA: TGTGCCAGCAGTTACTCGGTCTATGTCGAGCAGTACTTC
clone size: hyperexpanded; D gene: NA; J gene: TRBJ2-5; V gene: TRBV28; CDR3 protein: CASSSQLQETQYF; CDR3 DNA: TGTGCCAGCAGTTCACAGTTACAAGAGACCCAGTACTTC
clone size: NA; D gene: NA; J gene: TRBJ1-1; V gene: TRBV10-1; CDR3 protein: CASSESPGTEAFF; CDR3 DNA: TGCGCCAGCAGTGAGTCCCCGGGGACTGAAGCTTTCTTT
clone size: NA; D gene: TRBD2; J gene: TRBJ2-3; V gene: TRBV5-4; CDR3 protein: CASSLQTSGVLGTQYF; CDR3 DNA: TGTGCCAGCAGCCTTCAGACTAGCGGGGTGTTAGGTACGCAGTATTTT
clone size: NA; D gene: TRBD2; J gene: TRBJ2-1; V gene: TRBV19; CDR3 protein: CASSFVVAGGDEQFF; CDR3 DNA: TGTGCCAGTAGTTTCGTGGTAGCGGGAGGCGATGAGCAGTTCTTC
clone size: NA; D gene: NA; J gene: TRBJ2-7; V gene: TRBV4-1; CDR3 protein: CASSQEEGRGEQYF; CDR3 DNA: TGCGCCAGCAGCCAAGAAGAAGGCAGGGGCGAGCAGTACTTC
clone size: NA; D gene: NA; J gene: TRBJ1-4; V gene: TRBV28; CDR3 protein: CAALREGDEKLFF; CDR3 DNA: TGTGCCGCTCTTCGGGAGGGGGATGAAAAACTGTTTTTT
clone size: NA; D gene: NA; J gene: TRBJ2-7; V gene: TRBV4-1; CDR3 protein: CASSLGDEQYF; CDR3 DNA: TGCGCCAGCAGCCTAGGGGACGAGCAGTACTTC
clone size: NA; D gene: TRBD2; J gene: TRBJ2-3; V gene: TRBV5-1; CDR3 protein: CAKLADMDYTDTQYF; CDR3 DNA: TGCGCCAAACTAGCGGATATGGACTACACAGATACGCAGTATTTT
clone size: NA; D gene: TRBD2; J gene: TRBJ2-3; V gene: TRBV6-5; CDR3 protein: CATTGGGASDTQYF; CDR3 DNA: TGTGCCACAACCGGCGGGGGGGCATCAGATACGCAGTATTTT
clone size: NA; D gene: NA; J gene: TRBJ1-2; V gene: TRBV7-3; CDR3 protein: CASSLIDYGYTF; CDR3 DNA: TGTGCCAGCAGCTTAATCGACTATGGCTACACCTTC
clone size: NA; D gene: TRBD1; J gene: TRBJ2-3; V gene: TRBV28; CDR3 protein: CASSFTGASTDTQYF; CDR3 DNA: TGTGCCAGCAGTTTTACAGGGGCGAGCACAGATACGCAGTATTTT
clone size: NA; D gene: NA; J gene: TRBJ1-5; V gene: TRBV29-1; CDR3 protein: CSVEMSGGGNQPQHF; CDR3 DNA: TGCAGCGTTGAAATGAGTGGGGGCGGCAATCAGCCCCAGCATTTT
clone size: NA; D gene: TRBD2; J gene: TRBJ2-7; V gene: TRBV7-2; CDR3 protein: CASSLGGGSYEQYF; CDR3 DNA: TGTGCCAGCAGTTTGGGCGGGGGCTCCTACGAGCAGTACTTC
clone size: NA; D gene: TRBD2; J gene: TRBJ2-1; V gene: TRBV9; CDR3 protein: CASSDPLAGGPNEQFF; CDR3 DNA: TGTGCCAGCAGCGACCCCCTAGCGGGGGGGCCGAATGAGCAGTTCTTC
clone size: NA; D gene: NA; J gene: TRBJ1-4; V gene: TRBV3-1/TRBV3-2; CDR3 protein: CASSQVTRAGNEKLFF; CDR3 DNA: TGTGCCAGCAGCCAAGTTACGAGGGCGGGAAATGAAAAACTGTTTTTT
clone size: NA; D gene: TRBD1; J gene: TRBJ1-3; V gene: TRBV7-8; CDR3 protein: CASSIPGQPYSGNTIYF; CDR3 DNA: TGTGCCAGCAGCATTCCGGGACAGCCCTATTCTGGAAACACCATATATTTT
clone size: NA; D gene: TRBD1; J gene: TRBJ1-5; V gene: TRBV5-1; CDR3 protein: CASSPTEGASNQPQHF; CDR3 DNA: TGCGCCAGCAGCCCTACGGAGGGGGCGAGCAATCAGCCCCAGCATTTT
clone size: NA; D gene: NA; J gene: TRBJ1-4; V gene: TRBV27; CDR3 protein: CASSPWGGLNEKLFF; CDR3 DNA: TGTGCCAGCAGTCCATGGGGGGGACTGAATGAAAAACTGTTTTTT
clone size: once; D gene: NA; J gene: TRBJ1-1; V gene: TRBV7-3; CDR3 protein: CASSPALGGWAFF; CDR3 DNA: TGTGCCAGCAGCCCCGCCCTGGGGGGGTGGGCTTTCTTT
clone size: NA; D gene: NA; J gene: TRBJ2-5; V gene: TRBV3-1/TRBV3-2; CDR3 protein: CASSQNMKYDQETQYF; CDR3 DNA: TGTGCCAGCAGCCAAAACATGAAATACGACCAAGAGACCCAGTACTTC
clone size: NA; D gene: NA; J gene: TRBJ2-4; V gene: TRBV11-2; CDR3 protein: CASSRKNIQYF; CDR3 DNA: TGTGCCAGCAGCCGGAAAAACATTCAGTACTTC
clone size: NA; D gene: TRBD2; J gene: TRBJ2-1; V gene: TRBV6-5; CDR3 protein: CASSYASGGPYNEQFF; CDR3 DNA: TGTGCCAGCAGTTACGCGAGCGGGGGACCCTACAATGAGCAGTTCTTC
clone size: NA; D gene: TRBD1; J gene: TRBJ1-2; V gene: TRBV15; CDR3 protein: CATSSRDRGAYGYTF; CDR3 DNA: TGTGCCACCAGCAGCCGGGACAGGGGGGCCTATGGCTACACCTTC
clone size: NA; D gene: NA; J gene: TRBJ2-7; V gene: TRBV2; CDR3 protein: CATLTLLAASSYEQYF; CDR3 DNA: TGTGCCACCCTAACTCTCCTAGCTGCATCGAGCTACGAGCAGTACTTC
clone size: NA; D gene: TRBD1; J gene: TRBJ1-1; V gene: TRBV5-1; CDR3 protein: CASSWTTGGIPLNTEAFF; CDR3 DNA: TGCGCCAGCAGCTGGACGACAGGGGGCATCCCGCTGAACACTGAAGCTTTCTTT
clone size: NA; D gene: TRBD1; J gene: TRBJ1-5; V gene: TRBV12-5; CDR3 protein: CASGLVLGQGASNQPQHF; CDR3 DNA: TGTGCTAGTGGTTTGGTACTCGGGCAGGGGGCAAGCAATCAGCCCCAGCATTTT
clone size: NA; D gene: TRBD1; J gene: TRBJ1-4; V gene: TRBV18; CDR3 protein: CASSPRTGEGYEKLFF; CDR3 DNA: TGTGCCAGCTCACCACGGACAGGGGAGGGGTATGAAAAACTGTTTTTT
clone size: NA; D gene: NA; J gene: TRBJ2-3; V gene: TRBV9; CDR3 protein: CASSVDSSSTDTQYF; CDR3 DNA: TGTGCCAGCAGCGTAGACAGCTCTAGCACAGATACGCAGTATTTT
clone size: NA; D gene: TRBD1; J gene: TRBJ1-2; V gene: TRBV25-1; CDR3 protein: CASTSGQAFYTF; CDR3 DNA: TGTGCCAGCACCTCGGGACAGGCCTTCTACACCTTC
clone size: NA; D gene: TRBD1; J gene: TRBJ2-2; V gene: TRBV7-8; CDR3 protein: CASSAGQGGGELFF; CDR3 DNA: TGTGCCAGCAGCGCGGGACAGGGCGGCGGGGAGCTGTTTTTT
clone size: NA; D gene: TRBD2; J gene: TRBJ2-7; V gene: TRBV11-2; CDR3 protein: CASSLESGRRGHEQYF; CDR3 DNA: TGTGCCAGCAGCTTAGAGAGCGGGAGAAGAGGCCACGAGCAGTACTTC
clone size: NA; D gene: NA; J gene: TRBJ2-3; V gene: TRBV27; CDR3 protein: CASSLGTVSTDTQYF; CDR3 DNA: TGTGCCAGCAGTTTAGGTACAGTGAGCACAGATACGCAGTATTTT
clone size: NA; D gene: TRBD2; J gene: TRBJ2-7; V gene: TRBV7-9; CDR3 protein: CASSLDFRGVNYYEQYF; CDR3 DNA: TGTGCCAGCAGCTTAGATTTTCGGGGGGTTAACTACTACGAGCAGTACTTC
clone size: once; D gene: NA; J gene: TRBJ2-7; V gene: TRBV7-9; CDR3 protein: CASSTKDSYEQYF; CDR3 DNA: TGTGCCAGCAGCACCAAGGACAGCTACGAGCAGTACTTC
clone size: NA; D gene: TRBD2; J gene: TRBJ2-5; V gene: TRBV7-9; CDR3 protein: CASSPSGEETQYF; CDR3 DNA: TGTGCCAGCAGCCCTAGCGGGGAAGAGACCCAGTACTTC
clone size: NA; D gene: NA; J gene: TRBJ1-1; V gene: TRBV12-5; CDR3 protein: CASGLVIDRSMNTEAFF; CDR3 DNA: TGTGCTAGTGGTTTGGTAATCGACAGATCTATGAACACTGAAGCTTTCTTT
clone size: NA; D gene: TRBD2; J gene: TRBJ2-3; V gene: TRBV10-3; CDR3 protein: CAISEPGLAGADTQYF; CDR3 DNA: TGTGCCATCAGTGAGCCGGGACTAGCGGGAGCAGATACGCAGTATTTT
clone size: NA; D gene: NA; J gene: TRBJ2-7; V gene: TRBV19; CDR3 protein: CASSIGRHRNSYEQYF; CDR3 DNA: TGTGCCAGTAGTATCGGCAGACACCGAAACTCCTACGAGCAGTACTTC
clone size: NA; D gene: NA; J gene: TRBJ2-4; V gene: TRBV11-2; CDR3 protein: CASSLGGLAKNIQYF; CDR3 DNA: TGTGCCAGCAGCTTAGGCGGGTTAGCCAAAAACATTCAGTACTTC
clone size: NA; D gene: NA; J gene: TRBJ2-5; V gene: TRBV28; CDR3 protein: CASSLEQGVAFFEETQYF; CDR3 DNA: TGTGCCAGCAGTTTAGAACAGGGTGTAGCATTTTTTGAAGAGACCCAGTACTTC
clone size: NA; D gene: NA; J gene: TRBJ1-1; V gene: TRBV21-1; CDR3 protein: CASSKVRGGDTEAFF; CDR3 DNA: TGTGCCAGCAGCAAAGTCCGGGGGGGGGACACTGAAGCTTTCTTT